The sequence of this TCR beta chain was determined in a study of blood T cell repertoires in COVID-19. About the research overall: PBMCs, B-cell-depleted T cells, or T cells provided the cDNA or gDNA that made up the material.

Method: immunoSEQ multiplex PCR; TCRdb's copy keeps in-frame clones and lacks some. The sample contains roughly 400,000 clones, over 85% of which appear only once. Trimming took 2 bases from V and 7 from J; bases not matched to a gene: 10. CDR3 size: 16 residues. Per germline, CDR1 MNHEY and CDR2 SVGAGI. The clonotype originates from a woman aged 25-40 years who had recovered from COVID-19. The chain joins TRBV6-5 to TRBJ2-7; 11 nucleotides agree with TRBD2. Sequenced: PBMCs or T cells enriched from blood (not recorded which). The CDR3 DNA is TGTGCCAGCAGTTACCAATTAGCGGGGGGGCGGGAAGAGCAGTACTTC. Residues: CASSYQLAGGREEQYF.